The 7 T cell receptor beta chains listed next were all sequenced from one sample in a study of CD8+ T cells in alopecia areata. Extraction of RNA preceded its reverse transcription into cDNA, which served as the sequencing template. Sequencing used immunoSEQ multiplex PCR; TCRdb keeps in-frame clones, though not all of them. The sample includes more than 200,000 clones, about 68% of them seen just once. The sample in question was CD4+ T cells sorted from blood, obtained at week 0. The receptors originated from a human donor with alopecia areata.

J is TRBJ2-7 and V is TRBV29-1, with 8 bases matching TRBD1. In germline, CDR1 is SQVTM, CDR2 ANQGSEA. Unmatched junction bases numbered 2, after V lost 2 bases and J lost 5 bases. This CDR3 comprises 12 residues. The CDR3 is CSVERQGNEQYF. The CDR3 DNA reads TGCAGCGTTGAAAGACAGGGGAACGAGCAGTACTTC.

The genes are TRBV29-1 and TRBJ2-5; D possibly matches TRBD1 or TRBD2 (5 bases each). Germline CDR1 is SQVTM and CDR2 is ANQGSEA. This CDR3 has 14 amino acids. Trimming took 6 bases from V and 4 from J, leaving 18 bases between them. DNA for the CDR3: TGCAGCGTCCGAGAGGACCTCGGGGCAGAGACCCAGTACTTC. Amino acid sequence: CSVREDLGAETQYF.

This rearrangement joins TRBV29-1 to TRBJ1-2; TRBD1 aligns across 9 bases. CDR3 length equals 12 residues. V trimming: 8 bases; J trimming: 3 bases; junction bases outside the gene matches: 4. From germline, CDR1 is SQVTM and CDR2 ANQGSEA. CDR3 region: CSFRTGDYGYTF. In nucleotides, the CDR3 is TGCAGCTTCCGGACAGGGGACTATGGCTACACCTTC. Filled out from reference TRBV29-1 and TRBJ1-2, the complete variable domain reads SAVISQKPSRDICQRGTSLTIQCQVDSQVTMMFWYRQQPGQSLTLIATANQGSEATYESGFVIDKFPISRPNLTFSTLTVSNMSPEDSSIYLCSFRTGDYGYTFGSGTRLTVV.

In nucleotides, the CDR3 is TGCAGCGTTGTGAGGACGGACCAAGAGACCCAGTACTTC. It is translated as CSVVRTDQETQYF. This chain uses TRBV29-1 with TRBJ2-5; D ambiguous. V lost 4 bases and J lost 0, with 9 bases in between. CDR3 size: 13 residues. Germline lookup yields CDR1 SQVTM and CDR2 ANQGSEA.

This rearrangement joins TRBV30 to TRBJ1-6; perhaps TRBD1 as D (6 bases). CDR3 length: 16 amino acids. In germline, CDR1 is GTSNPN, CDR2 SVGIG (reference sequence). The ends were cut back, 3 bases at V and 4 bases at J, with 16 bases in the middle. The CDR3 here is CAWSISGALYNSPLHF. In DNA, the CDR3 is TGTGCCTGGAGCATTTCAGGGGCGTTGTATAATTCACCCCTCCACTTT.

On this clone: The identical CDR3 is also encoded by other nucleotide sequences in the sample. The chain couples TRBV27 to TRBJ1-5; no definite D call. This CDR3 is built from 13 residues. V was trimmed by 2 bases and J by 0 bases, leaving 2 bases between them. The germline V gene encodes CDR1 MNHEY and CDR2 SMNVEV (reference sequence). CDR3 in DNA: TGTGCCAGCAGTTTACGTAGCAATCAGCCCCAGCATTTT. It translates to CASSLRSNQPQHF.

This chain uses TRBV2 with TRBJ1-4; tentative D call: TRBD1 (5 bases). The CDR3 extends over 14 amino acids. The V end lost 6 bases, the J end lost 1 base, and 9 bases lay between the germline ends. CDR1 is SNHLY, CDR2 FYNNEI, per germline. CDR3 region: CASRMGETNEKLFF. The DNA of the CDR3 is TGTGCCAGCAGGATGGGGGAAACTAATGAAAAACTGTTTTTT.